Below are 24 T cell receptor beta chains sequenced from a single sample in a study of T-cell memory formation after mild COVID-19. TCRdb re-called the 5' RACE reads with MiXCR, one entry per CDR3 protein. The sample has about 110,000 distinct CDR3 sequences, 18% seen once; the top ten hold roughly 6%. The material sequenced was PBMCs or a T cell subset sorted from them (not recorded which). These receptors were taken from a man between 18 and 35 years old who had mild COVID-19 (a few samples of this study predate the infection). Cell type and time point are not known.

This chain connects TRBV7-3 to TRBJ1-6; D not resolved. Between the trimmed V and J ends, which lost 4 bases and 10 bases, there was a span of 11 bases. The germline V gene has CDR1 SGHTA and CDR2 FQGTGA. This CDR3 is built from 13 residues. The CDR3 sequence is CASSSESISPLHF. The CDR3 DNA follows: TGTGCCAGCAGCTCAGAAAGTATCTCACCCCTCCACTTT.

This clonotype occurred a few times. The CDR3 reads CASSLRVLAGLNEQFF. The CDR3 nucleotides are TGTGCCAGCAGCTTGCGCGTGCTAGCGGGGCTCAATGAGCAGTTCTTC. The chain links TRBV5-6 to TRBJ2-1; 9 positions agree with TRBD2. The germline V gene has CDR1 SGHDT and CDR2 YYEEEE. V shed 1 base, J shed 6 bases, and the junction held 8 bases outside the gene matches. This CDR3 comprises 16 residues. Filled out from reference TRBV5-6 and TRBJ2-1, the complete variable domain reads DAGVTQSPTHLIKTRGQQVTLRCSPKSGHDTVSWYQQALGQGPQFIFQYYEEEERQRGNFPDRFSGHQFPNYSSELNVNALLLGDSALYLCASSLRVLAGLNEQFFGPGTRLTVL.

This clonotype was observed a handful of times. The rearrangement uses TRBV5-1 and TRBJ2-5; a weak D match, TRBD1 (7 bases). The V gene's germline CDR1 is SGHRS and CDR2 YFSETQ. There are 15 residues in the CDR3. V lost 4 bases to trimming and J lost 2 bases, with 15 bases between them. In nucleotides, the CDR3 is TGCGCCAGCAGCAGGGCAGGGGGGCGGCAAGAGACCCAGTACTTC. This sequence encodes CASSRAGGRQETQYF.

The chain is built from TRBV5-5 and TRBJ2-1, with D unclear. Trimming stripped 0 bases from V and 7 bases from J, with 11 bases between. Germline values: CDR1 SGHKS, CDR2 YYEKEE (reference sequence). The CDR3 is 14 residues long. The CDR3 nucleotides are TGTGCCAGCAGCTTGGCTCTTGTAGCTAATGAGCAGTTCTTC. Translated, it gives CASSLALVANEQFF.

This clonotype appeared a few times. CDR3 protein: CAIRGRGSYEQYF. Written as DNA, the CDR3 is TGTGCCATCAGGGGAAGAGGGTCCTACGAGCAGTACTTC. This rearrangement joins TRBV10-3 to TRBJ2-7, with D possibly TRBD2 on 5 matching bases. Trimming shortened V by 6 bases and J by 1 base, and 10 bases separated the two germline ends. CDR1 ENHRY and CDR2 SYGVKD come from the germline V gene. There are 13 residues in the CDR3.

This clonotype was counted a single time. The V gene is TRBV9, the J gene TRBJ2-2, with 8 bases identical to TRBD1. V was pared by 1 base and J by 6 bases, with 8 bases of the junction left unmatched. The CDR3 extends over 16 amino acids. Looked up from germline, CDR1 is SGDLS and CDR2 is YYNGEE. CDR3 residues: CASSVMPGGASGELFF. The CDR3 DNA reads as TGTGCCAGCAGCGTAATGCCAGGGGGCGCCTCCGGGGAGCTGTTTTTT.

This clonotype turned up a few times. The CDR3 loop reads CSARDRTRRETQYF. CDR3 nucleotide sequence: TGCAGTGCTAGAGATCGGACACGGCGAGAGACCCAGTACTTC. V gene TRBV20-1 combines with J gene TRBJ2-5; D possibly corresponds to TRBD1 (5 bases). The germline V gene has CDR1 DFQATT and CDR2 SNEGSKA (reference sequence). This CDR3 has 14 amino acids. V lost 0 bases to trimming and J lost 4 bases, with 12 bases between them.

V is TRBV14 and J is TRBJ2-3; D may be TRBD2 (5 bases). There are 16 residues in the CDR3. Germline CDR1 and CDR2: SGHDN and FVKESK. Trimming pared 4 bases from V and 0 bases from J, leaving 14 bases between. This CDR3 reads CASSPQERRSTDTQYF. CDR3 nucleotide sequence: TGTGCCAGCAGCCCGCAGGAGCGGAGGAGCACAGATACGCAGTATTTT. Looking up the rest from reference TRBV14 and TRBJ2-3 gives the full variable domain: EAGVTQFPSHSVIEKGQTVTLRCDPISGHDNLYWYRRVMGKEIKFLLHFVKESKQDESGMPNNRFLAERTGGTYSTLKVQPAELEDSGVYFCASSPQERRSTDTQYFGPGTRLTVL.

This clonotype was observed a handful of times. The rearrangement joins TRBV5-6 to TRBJ2-1; the D gene is possibly TRBD2 (5 bases). Looked up from germline, CDR1 is SGHDT and CDR2 is YYEEEE. Trimming shortened V by 2 bases and J by 6 bases, and 15 bases separated the two germline ends. The CDR3 extends over 15 amino acids. The DNA for the CDR3 is TGTGCCAGCAGCTTCCCAGTGAGAGGGAGCAATGAGCAGTTCTTC. Its translation: CASSFPVRGSNEQFF. The full variable domain, completed using reference TRBV5-6 and TRBJ2-1, is DAGVTQSPTHLIKTRGQQVTLRCSPKSGHDTVSWYQQALGQGPQFIFQYYEEEERQRGNFPDRFSGHQFPNYSSELNVNALLLGDSALYLCASSFPVRGSNEQFFGPGTRLTVL.

This sequence joins TRBV9 and TRBJ2-3; TRBD2 matches 8 bases. The CDR3 is made up of 16 amino acids. The germline V gene has CDR1 SGDLS and CDR2 YYNGEE. After removal of 0 bases from V and 2 bases from J, the junction contained 5 bases not matched to a gene. The CDR3 sequence: CASSVGAGDLTDTQYF. Written as DNA, the CDR3 is TGTGCCAGCAGCGTAGGAGCGGGAGATCTCACAGATACGCAGTATTTT.

This clonotype was found a few times. The rearrangement joins TRBV5-5 to TRBJ2-3; D possibly matches TRBD1 or TRBD2 (5 bases each). CDR3 size: 15 residues. V gave up 0 bases and J gave up 5 bases, with 13 bases separating them. Germline loops: CDR1 SGHKS, CDR2 YYEKEE (reference sequence). The DNA of the CDR3 is TGTGCCAGCAGCTTGGGGTCAGGGAGTGGAGATACGCAGTATTTT. This gives the protein CASSLGSGSGDTQYF. Variable domain in full (rest from reference TRBV5-5 and TRBJ2-3): DAGVTQSPTHLIKTRGQQVTLRCSPISGHKSVSWYQQVLGQGPQFIFQYYEKEERGRGNFPDRFSARQFPNYSSELNVNALLLGDSALYLCASSLGSGSGDTQYFGPGTRLTVL.

The chain carries TRBV4-3 and TRBJ2-4, with D perhaps TRBD1 (5 bases). Trimming cost V 2 bases and J 9 bases, with 17 bases left between them. The CDR3 length is 15 residues. Germline CDR1 LGHNA, CDR2 YSLEER. Here the CDR3 reads CASSQSAVQGGIQYF. In nucleotides, the CDR3 is TGCGCCAGCAGCCAATCAGCCGTTCAGGGTGGCATTCAGTACTTC.

This chain connects TRBV5-1 to TRBJ2-7; maybe TRBD1 (5 bases). Trimming left V 0 bases short and J 5 bases short, with 15 bases between. The CDR3 is made up of 15 amino acids. Germline lookup yields CDR1 SGHRS and CDR2 YFSETQ. Written as DNA, the CDR3 is TGCGCCAGCAGCTTGGTAGGGGTAAATCTCCACGAGCAGTACTTC. It is translated as CASSLVGVNLHEQYF.

This chain joins TRBV6-2 or TRBV6-3 and TRBJ1-1, with D hard to call. The CDR3 totals 14 residues. Germline lookup yields CDR1 MNHEY and CDR2 SVGEGT. Trimming removed 2 bases at V and 1 base at J, with 8 bases between. The CDR3 DNA is TGTGCCAGCAGTTACAGGGTTGGGAACACTGAAGCTTTCTTT. This translates into CASSYRVGNTEAFF.

This chain uses TRBV3-1 with TRBJ1-6; no clear D gene. The germline V gene has CDR1 LGHDT and CDR2 YNNKEL (reference sequence). V lost 1 base, J lost 9 bases, and 10 bases lay in between. The CDR3 is 14 residues long. This CDR3 reads CASSQGESSSPLHF. CDR3 nucleotide sequence: TGTGCCAGCAGCCAAGGGGAGAGTTCTTCACCCCTCCACTTT.

This clonotype was detected a few times. This chain links TRBV7-2 with TRBJ2-1; 8 positions agree with TRBD1. CDR1 and CDR2 from the germline V gene are SGHTA and FQGNSA. Trimming removed 8 bases from V and 9 bases from J; junction bases left unmatched: 12. CDR3 length: 14 residues. In DNA, the CDR3 is TGTGCCAGCCTTAACCAGGGGGCGGCGGGTGAGCAGTTCTTC. Protein: CASLNQGAAGEQFF.

The J gene is TRBJ1-2, the V gene TRBV12-3 or TRBV12-4; D is uncertain. Trimming took off 8 bases at V and 1 base at J, with 14 bases between the two ends. The CDR3 is 14 amino acids. CDR3 coding DNA: TGTGCCAGCCGAGCTCATGGGCTTAACTATGGCTACACCTTC. Amino acid sequence: CASRAHGLNYGYTF.

This clonotype appeared many times. The chain employs TRBV6-5 and TRBJ2-1; 8 bases agree with TRBD2. CDR3 length equals 12 residues. Germline CDR1 reads MNHEY; CDR2 reads SVGAGI. J gave up 10 bases and V 7 bases, and 6 bases lay outside the gene matches. The CDR3 is CASTRRGGEQFF. CDR3 DNA: TGTGCCAGCACCCGTCGGGGGGGGGAGCAGTTCTTC.

Ten or more counts support this clonotype. The chain uses TRBV11-2 and TRBJ2-1; 9 bases are a match to TRBD1. V trimming: 5 bases; J trimming: 12 bases; junction bases outside the gene matches: 20. This CDR3 is built from 17 residues. Germline values: CDR1 SGHAT, CDR2 FQNNGV. CDR3 in amino acids: CASSVHGQGPAFRVQFF. CDR3 sequence (DNA): TGTGCCAGCAGCGTACATGGACAGGGGCCAGCGTTTCGTGTGCAGTTCTTC.

The chain couples TRBV7-2 to TRBJ2-3; TRBD2 matches at 7 bases. Germline CDR1 reads SGHTA; CDR2 reads FQGNSA. Germline trimming cut 6 bases from V and 5 bases from J; bases unmatched to any gene: 11. This CDR3 comprises 15 residues. The CDR3 DNA sequence: TGTGCCAGCAGTCGGACTGCGGGGGTAGGAGATACGCAGTATTTT. Protein product: CASSRTAGVGDTQYF.

This clonotype has more than one count but fewer than ten. The chain links TRBV5-1 to TRBJ2-7; possible D gene TRBD2, 5 bases. The CDR3 consists of 15 residues. Germline CDR1 reads SGHRS; CDR2 reads YFSETQ. The V and J ends lost 0 bases and 5 bases respectively, with 15 bases between them. The CDR3 nucleotides are TGCGCCAGCAGCTTGGGAATCGGGGAAGGCGACGAGCAGTACGTC. Encoded protein: CASSLGIGEGDEQYV.

This sequence joins TRBV14 and TRBJ2-3, with TRBD2 matching 8 bases. Germline V gene sequence: CDR1 SGHDN, CDR2 FVKESK. J lost 7 bases, V lost 5 bases, and 11 bases had no gene match. The CDR3 has 15 residues. The CDR3 DNA sequence: TGTGCCAGCAGCTCGAAGCGGGGGCTGGCGAATACGCAGTATTTT. Its translation: CASSSKRGLANTQYF.

This clonotype has only a few counts. V and J are TRBV12-3 or TRBV12-4 and TRBJ2-3, with 7 bases matching TRBD1. The CDR3 runs to 16 residues. V lost 5 bases and J lost 1; bases outside the gene matches: 9. CDR3 DNA: TGTGCCAGCAGTCCACGACAGGGTGAAGGCACAGATACGCAGTATTTT. It yields the protein CASSPRQGEGTDTQYF.

This clonotype was observed many times. The genes are TRBV3-1 and TRBJ2-7; D remains unclear. Looked up from germline, CDR1 is LGHDT and CDR2 is YNNKEL (reference sequence). Trimming pared 0 bases from V and 0 bases from J, leaving 6 bases between. The CDR3 length is 14 residues. This CDR3 is CASSQDYNSYEQYF. In nucleotides, the CDR3 is TGTGCCAGCAGCCAAGATTATAACTCCTACGAGCAGTACTTC.